Below, 24 T cell receptor beta chains from the same sample are listed, as sequenced in a study of blood T cell repertoires in COVID-19. Sequencing used immunoSEQ multiplex PCR; TCRdb keeps in-frame clones, though not all of them. Among 200,000 to 250,000 clones listed, around 84% were seen once. Specimen: peripheral blood. These receptors were obtained from a woman in her sixties or seventies with active or convalescent COVID-19.

The rearrangement links TRBV2 to TRBJ2-7; D unresolved. Trimming took off 6 bases at V and 6 bases at J, with 12 bases between the two ends. Germline V gene sequence: CDR1 SNHLY, CDR2 FYNNEI. CDR3 length: 12 amino acids. CDR3 sequence reads: CASRPASAEQYF. CDR3 in DNA: TGTGCCAGCAGGCCAGCGTCAGCCGAGCAGTACTTC. The full variable domain, completed using reference TRBV2 and TRBJ2-7, is EPEVTQTPSHQVTQMGQEVILRCVPISNHLYFYWYRQILGQKVEFLVSFYNNEISEKSEIFDDQFSVERPDGSNFTLKIRSTKLEDSAMYFCASRPASAEQYFGPGTRLTVT.

The chain uses TRBV10-3 and TRBJ1-1; 8 bases are a match to TRBD1. This CDR3 is built from 16 residues. CDR1 and CDR2 from the germline V gene are ENHRY and SYGVKD. V lost 2 bases to trimming and J lost 1 base; unmatched junction nucleotides: 6. CDR3 amino acids: CAISEARGQGNTEAFF. In nucleotides, the CDR3 is TGTGCCATCAGTGAGGCCAGAGGACAGGGGAACACTGAAGCTTTCTTT.

The chain employs TRBV4-3 and TRBJ2-3; the D gene is possibly TRBD2 (7 bases). The V and J ends lost 4 bases and 1 base respectively, with 12 bases between them. Germline assignment: CDR1 LGHNA and CDR2 YSLEER. CDR3 length: 15 residues. The CDR3 region has the DNA TGCGCCAGCAGCCTACGAGGGGGGGGCACAGATACGCAGTATTTT. The encoded protein is CASSLRGGGTDTQYF.

The chain uses TRBV4-3 and TRBJ1-1; the match to TRBD1 covers 8 bases. The CDR3 consists of 18 residues. Trimming removed 1 base from V and 0 bases from J; junction bases left unmatched: 10. Germline V CDR1 and CDR2: LGHNA, YSLEER. The chain's CDR3 is CASSQALTGVTVNTEAFF. The CDR3, as DNA: TGCGCCAGCAGCCAAGCTCTGACAGGGGTAACGGTGAACACTGAAGCTTTCTTT.

This chain uses TRBV7-9 with TRBJ2-4; 7 positions match TRBD1. The CDR3 is 14 amino acids. Germline lookup yields CDR1 SEHNR and CDR2 FQNEAQ (reference sequence). Unmatched junction bases numbered 0, after V lost 1 base and J lost 3 bases. The CDR3 sequence: CASSLGDSKNIQYF. In nucleotides, the CDR3 is TGTGCCAGCAGCTTAGGGGACAGCAAAAACATTCAGTACTTC.

The J gene is TRBJ1-1, the V gene TRBV28, with D possibly matching TRBD1 (5 bases). The V end was cut by 5 bases, the J end by 5 bases, with 15 bases between. CDR3 size: 14 residues. Germline CDR1 MDHEN, CDR2 SYDVKM. CDR3 loop: CASSAPGGGTEAFF. CDR3 DNA sequence: TGTGCCAGCAGTGCCCCGGGCGGGGGAACTGAAGCTTTCTTT.

Here the CDR3 DNA reads TGTGCCAGCAGCCTTGTGGGGGGGGGCGAGCAGTACTTC. Amino acids: CASSLVGGGEQYF. The chain is built from TRBV14 and TRBJ2-7, with 7 bases aligning to TRBD2. In germline, CDR1 is SGHDN, CDR2 FVKESK. This CDR3 comprises 13 residues. Losses at the gene ends were 4 bases for V and 6 bases for J; bases not matched to a gene: 6.

The genes are TRBV4-2 and TRBJ2-5; tentatively, D is TRBD2 (7 bases). From germline, CDR1 is LGHNA and CDR2 YNFKEQ. Trimming pared 4 bases from V and 4 bases from J, leaving 16 bases between. The CDR3 extends over 15 amino acids. CDR3 in DNA: TGTGCCAGCAGCCCTGGGGAGGGGGGGGCAGAGACCCAGTACTTC. It specifies CASSPGEGGAETQYF.

The CDR3 sequence: CASSEGLRYTEAFF. The CDR3 DNA is TGCGCCAGCAGTGAGGGGCTAAGGTACACTGAAGCTTTCTTT. The chain joins TRBV10-1 to TRBJ1-1; D is unresolved. Trimming removed 2 bases at V and 3 bases at J, with 10 bases between. Looked up from germline, CDR1 is WNHNN and CDR2 is SYGVQD (reference sequence). The CDR3 runs to 14 residues.

This clone was seen once. The CDR3 region has the DNA TGCGCCAGCAGCCAGTCGGCGGGAACTAATGAAAAACTGTTTTTT. This encodes CASSQSAGTNEKLFF. The chain employs TRBV4-3 and TRBJ1-4; D call uncertain. This CDR3 contains 15 residues. V was cut by 3 bases and J by 1 base, with 9 bases left in between. Germline assignment: CDR1 LGHNA and CDR2 YSLEER.

This clone was observed a few times. In DNA, the CDR3 is TGTGCCAGAAGCCCGTATCGGGACATTTCAGATCAGCCCCAGCATTTT. The encoded protein is CARSPYRDISDQPQHF. This sequence joins TRBV7-5 and TRBJ1-5; TRBD1, as called in the table, went unchecked against the DNA. TRBV7-5 constitutes a pseudogene. This CDR3 region has 16 residues.

The J gene is TRBJ1-1, the V gene TRBV29-1; tentative D call: TRBD1 (6 bases). Germline V gene data show CDR1 as SQVTM and CDR2 as ANQGSEA. Trimming took 5 bases from V and 8 from J, leaving 24 bases between them. The CDR3 is 15 amino acids. The CDR3 loop reads CSVYAHRIQGAEAFF. The CDR3 nucleotides are TGCAGCGTTTACGCCCATCGGATACAGGGTGCAGAAGCTTTCTTT.

This clone has more than one count but fewer than ten. The rearrangement links TRBV19 to TRBJ1-1, with 8 bases matching TRBD1. V shed 7 bases, J shed 4 bases, and the junction held 8 bases outside the gene matches. The CDR3 totals 14 residues. CDR1 and CDR2 from the germline V gene are LNHDA and SQIVND (reference sequence). The CDR3 is CASKNTGGITEAFF. The CDR3 nucleotides are TGTGCCAGTAAAAATACAGGGGGTATCACTGAAGCTTTCTTT.

The chain has TRBV7-2 and TRBJ1-1; 12 bases are shared with TRBD1. The CDR3 extends over 16 amino acids. Trimming at V came to 3 bases and at J to 4 bases, leaving 6 bases not matched to a gene. Germline-derived CDR1 and CDR2 are SGHTA and FQGNSA. The CDR3 here is CASSFGDRGRGTEAFF. DNA for the CDR3: TGTGCCAGCAGCTTTGGGGACAGGGGGCGGGGCACTGAAGCTTTCTTT.

This chain joins TRBV5-1 and TRBJ1-3; D remains ambiguous. Germline assignment: CDR1 SGHRS and CDR2 YFSETQ. Trimming pared 3 bases from V and 1 base from J, leaving 8 bases between. This CDR3 is built from 14 residues. The CDR3 DNA follows: TGCGCCAGCAGCTCGCGGGGATCTGGAAACACCATATATTTT. Residues: CASSSRGSGNTIYF.

The chain has TRBV4-2 and TRBJ2-5; D is undetermined. The V end was cut by 2 bases, the J end by 5 bases, with 12 bases between. CDR1 is LGHNA, CDR2 YNFKEQ, per germline. The CDR3 runs 14 residues. CDR3 sequence (DNA): TGTGCCAGCAGCCAAACGGTAGCTTCGGAGACCCAGTACTTC. Its translation is CASSQTVASETQYF.

The CDR3 reads CASSIDRALGYTF. The CDR3 DNA sequence: TGTGCCAGCAGCATCGACAGGGCTCTGGGCTACACCTTC. The rearrangement uses TRBV12-3 or TRBV12-4 and TRBJ1-2, with TRBD1 matching over 7 bases. The CDR3 totals 13 residues. Unmatched junction bases numbered 9, after V lost 6 bases and J lost 8 bases.

The V and J genes are TRBV7-8 and TRBJ1-5; D is unclear. Germline-derived CDR1 and CDR2 are SGHVS and FQNEAQ. The CDR3 covers 14 residues. Between the trimmed V and J ends, which lost 1 base and 3 bases, there was a span of 7 bases. CDR3 DNA: TGTGCCAGCAGCTTAGATTTGGCCAATCAGCCCCAGCATTTT. Its translation: CASSLDLANQPQHF.

V is TRBV3-1 (or the pseudogene TRBV3-2) and J is TRBJ1-6, with TRBD1 matching 10 bases. The CDR3 consists of 15 residues. V dropped 3 bases and J dropped 8; count of bases not matched to a gene: 4. The V gene's germline CDR1 is LGHDT and CDR2 YNNKEL (reference sequence). Here the CDR3 reads CASSQLGQGYSPLHF. In DNA, the CDR3 is TGTGCCAGCAGCCAGCTGGGACAGGGGTATTCACCCCTCCACTTT.

This sequence joins TRBV14 and TRBJ2-1; 9 nucleotides match TRBD2. The V gene's germline CDR1 is SGHDN and CDR2 FVKESK. V was clipped by 4 bases and J by 5 bases; unmatched bases: 9. The CDR3 sequence is 16 residues long. CDR3: CASSPYGRGGNNEQFF. As DNA, the CDR3 is TGTGCCAGCAGCCCGTACGGGCGGGGGGGGAACAATGAGCAGTTCTTC.

This chain links TRBV2 with TRBJ2-5; TRBD2 matches 8 bases. The V gene's germline CDR1 is SNHLY and CDR2 FYNNEI. CDR3 length: 16 amino acids. Germline trimming cut 6 bases from V and 0 bases from J; bases unmatched to any gene: 9. The CDR3, as DNA: TGTGCCAGCAGACCGATAGCGGGACGATACCAAGAGACCCAGTACTTC. It yields the protein CASRPIAGRYQETQYF.

The V call is TRBV18, the J call TRBJ1-5; 9 positions match TRBD1. This CDR3 has 14 amino acids. With V trimmed by 4 bases and J by 10 bases, 8 bases remained unmatched. The V gene's germline CDR1 is KGHSH and CDR2 LQKENI. In nucleotides, the CDR3 is TGTGCCAGCTCACTCCCCGGGACAGGGTCCCCCCAGCATTTT. This encodes CASSLPGTGSPQHF.

This chain links TRBV6-2 or TRBV6-3 with TRBJ1-2, with a weak D call TRBD1 (5 bases). This CDR3 has 12 residues. Per germline, CDR1 MNHEY and CDR2 SVGEGT. V gave up 3 bases and J gave up 7 bases, with 9 bases separating them. The CDR3 DNA sequence: TGTGCCAGCAGTTATCAGGGCTTTGGCTACACCTTC. Translating gives CASSYQGFGYTF.

The chain employs TRBV27 and TRBJ1-2; D perhaps matches TRBD1 (6 bases). The ends were cut back, 4 bases at V and 8 bases at J, with 23 bases in the middle. The CDR3 runs to 16 residues. Germline V lookup: CDR1 MNHEY, CDR2 SMNVEV (reference sequence). The CDR3 loop is CASSSVRQVTSFGYTF. In DNA form, the CDR3 reads TGTGCCAGCAGTTCCGTTCGACAGGTAACGTCCTTCGGCTACACCTTC.